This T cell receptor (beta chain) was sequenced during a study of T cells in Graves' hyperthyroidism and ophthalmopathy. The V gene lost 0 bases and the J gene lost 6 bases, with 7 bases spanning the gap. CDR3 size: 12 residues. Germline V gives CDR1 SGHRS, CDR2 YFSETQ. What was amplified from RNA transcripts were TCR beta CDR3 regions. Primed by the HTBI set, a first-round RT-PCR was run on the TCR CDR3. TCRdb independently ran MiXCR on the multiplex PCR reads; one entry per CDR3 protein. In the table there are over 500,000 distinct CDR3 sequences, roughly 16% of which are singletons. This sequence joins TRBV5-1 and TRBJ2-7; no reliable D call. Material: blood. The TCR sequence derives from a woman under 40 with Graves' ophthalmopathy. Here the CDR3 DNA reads TGCGCCAGCAGCTTGGAACTCCGCGAGCAGTACTTC. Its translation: CASSLELREQYF. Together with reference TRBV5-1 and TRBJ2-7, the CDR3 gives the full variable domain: KAGVTQTPRYLIKTRGQQVTLSCSPISGHRSVSWYQQTPGQGLQFLFEYFSETQRNKGNFPGRFSGRQFSNSRSEMNVSTLELGDSALYLCASSLELREQYFGPGTRLTVT.